These 16 T cell receptor beta chains were all obtained from the same sample, sequenced in a study of blood T cell repertoires in COVID-19. Clones were sequenced by immunoSEQ multiplex PCR, and TCRdb holds only the in-frame ones, with some missing. Among about 440,000 clones, around 88% were seen once, and the ten largest hold roughly 12%. Sequencing was done on a sample of peripheral blood. The receptors were sampled from a woman aged 50 to 65 with COVID-19, enrolled during active disease.

The rearrangement links TRBV6-5 to TRBJ1-2; D may be TRBD1 (5 bases). Germline CDR1 MNHEY, CDR2 SVGAGI. V lost 5 bases to trimming and J lost 4 bases, with 14 bases between them. This CDR3 spans 14 amino acids. The CDR3 sequence is CASSTRQPVYGYTF. The DNA for the CDR3 is TGTGCCAGCAGTACCCGACAGCCAGTCTATGGCTACACCTTC.

The chain is built from TRBV2 and TRBJ2-1, with 8 nucleotides matching TRBD1. V lost 5 bases to trimming and J lost 2 bases; unmatched junction nucleotides: 5. This CDR3 spans 15 amino acids. Germline V lookup: CDR1 SNHLY, CDR2 FYNNEI. The CDR3 loop is CASSTQQGAYNEQFF. CDR3 nucleotide sequence: TGTGCCAGCAGTACCCAACAGGGGGCCTACAATGAGCAGTTCTTC.

The genes are TRBV7-9 and TRBJ2-5; 7 bases line up with TRBD2. V lost 2 bases and J lost 2; bases outside the gene matches: 5. Germline V gene data show CDR1 as SEHNR and CDR2 as FQNEAQ (reference sequence). The CDR3 loop spans 15 amino acids. The CDR3 protein is CASSLRRGIQETQYF. The CDR3 DNA follows: TGTGCCAGCAGCTTAAGGCGGGGGATACAAGAGACCCAGTACTTC. Full variable domain (rest looked up from reference TRBV7-9 and TRBJ2-5): DTGVSQNPRHKITKRGQNVTFRCDPISEHNRLYWYRQTLGQGPEFLTYFQNEAQLEKSRLLSDRFSAERPKGSFSTLEIQRTEQGDSAMYLCASSLRRGIQETQYFGPGTRLLVL.

This clone occurred once. The chain uses TRBV5-1 and TRBJ1-3; no clear D. The V and J ends lost 2 bases and 0 bases respectively, with 12 bases between them. The CDR3 has 16 amino acids. Germline V gene lookup returns CDR1 SGHRS and CDR2 YFSETQ. This CDR3 reads CASSFLSGGSGNTIYF. The CDR3 DNA is TGCGCCAGCAGCTTCCTGTCGGGAGGCTCTGGAAACACCATATATTTT.

The gene calls are TRBV5-5 and TRBJ1-2; TRBD1 aligns across 8 bases. CDR3 length: 13 amino acids. Looked up from germline, CDR1 is SGHKS and CDR2 is YYEKEE (reference sequence). V was clipped by 6 bases and J by 7 bases; unmatched bases: 8. CDR3 sequence: CASIRTGQGGYTF. The CDR3 bases are TGTGCCAGCATCCGGACAGGGCAAGGTGGCTACACCTTC.

The chain is built from TRBV5-1 and TRBJ2-3, with TRBD2 identical over 10 bases. CDR1 is SGHRS, CDR2 YFSETQ, per germline. With V trimmed by 0 bases and J by 1 base, 2 bases remained unmatched. CDR3 length: 16 residues. Here the CDR3 reads CASSLDGLAGTDTQYF. Written as DNA, the CDR3 is TGCGCCAGCAGCTTGGATGGACTAGCGGGCACAGATACGCAGTATTTT. Drawing the rest from reference TRBV5-1 and TRBJ2-3, the complete variable domain is KAGVTQTPRYLIKTRGQQVTLSCSPISGHRSVSWYQQTPGQGLQFLFEYFSETQRNKGNFPGRFSGRQFSNSRSEMNVSTLELGDSALYLCASSLDGLAGTDTQYFGPGTRLTVL.

The chain couples TRBV4-2 to TRBJ1-4, with 8 bases that match TRBD1. Germline values: CDR1 LGHNA, CDR2 YNFKEQ. CDR3 length: 19 residues. With 1 base clipped from V and 0 bases from J, the junction kept 10 bases outside the gene matches. The CDR3 DNA is TGTGCCAGCAGCCAAGTCCCCAGGGGGCCGGAGGCAACTAATGAAAAACTGTTTTTT. This codes for CASSQVPRGPEATNEKLFF.

The CDR3 DNA follows: TGTGCCAGTAGTATAGTCAGGGGCTTTAACACTGAAGCTTTCTTT. Translation: CASSIVRGFNTEAFF. The rearrangement uses TRBV19 and TRBJ1-1, with D possibly TRBD1 on 6 matching bases. CDR1 is LNHDA, CDR2 SQIVND, per germline (reference sequence). V lost 1 base and J lost 2, with 11 bases in between. CDR3 length: 15 amino acids.

The rearrangement links TRBV10-1 to TRBJ2-3, with 9 bases aligning to TRBD2. The CDR3 is 15 residues long. Germline V gives CDR1 WNHNN, CDR2 SYGVQD (reference sequence). With V trimmed by 3 bases and J by 2 bases, 3 bases remained unmatched. The CDR3 DNA is TGCGCCAGCAGTGACCAGCGGGGGGACACAGATACGCAGTATTTT. Amino acids: CASSDQRGDTDTQYF.

This chain uses TRBV19 with TRBJ1-1; the D gene is possibly TRBD1 (6 bases). Trimming cost V 8 bases and J 8 bases, with 21 bases left between them. Germline V gene lookup returns CDR1 LNHDA and CDR2 SQIVND (reference sequence). The CDR3 runs to 14 residues. CDR3 sequence: CASAHLSGAEEAFF. CDR3 bases: TGTGCCAGTGCCCATTTGTCAGGGGCAGAAGAAGCTTTCTTT.

This clone appeared a few times. The genes are TRBV3-1 (or the pseudogene TRBV3-2) and TRBJ2-5; 7 bases are a match to TRBD1. CDR1 is LGHDT, CDR2 YNNKEL, per germline (reference sequence). This CDR3 has 15 amino acids. Trimming at V came to 5 bases and at J to 2 bases, leaving 8 bases not matched to a gene. The CDR3 DNA is TGTGCCAGCAGCGATGACAGGGTGTCTCAAGAGACCCAGTACTTC. Translation gives CASSDDRVSQETQYF.

The V gene is TRBV11-2, the J gene TRBJ1-3; D may be TRBD1 (6 bases). Germline CDR1 SGHAT, CDR2 FQNNGV. Trimming removed 1 base from V and 3 bases from J, with 10 bases in between. The CDR3 totals 15 residues. In DNA, the CDR3 is TGTGCCAGCAGCTTAGGGACAGAGGGTGGAAACACCATATATTTT. Translated: CASSLGTEGGNTIYF.

V usage is TRBV27 and J usage is TRBJ2-3; the match to TRBD1 covers 7 bases. This CDR3 region has 15 residues. Germline V gene sequence: CDR1 MNHEY, CDR2 SMNVEV (reference sequence). V lost 8 bases to trimming and J lost 0 bases; unmatched junction nucleotides: 8. The CDR3 loop reads CASGISGGSTDTQYF. The DNA of the CDR3 is TGTGCCAGCGGGATTTCAGGGGGTAGCACAGATACGCAGTATTTT.

V and J are TRBV30 and TRBJ2-3, with 9 nucleotides matching TRBD1. The germline CDR1 and CDR2 sequences are GTSNPN and SVGIG (reference sequence). The CDR3 extends over 14 amino acids. V shed 5 bases and J 3 bases; nucleotides not matched to a gene: 6. CDR3 sequence (DNA): TGTGCCTGGGATGGGACAGGGAGGACAGATACGCAGTATTTT. This gives the protein CAWDGTGRTDTQYF. Drawing the rest from reference TRBV30 and TRBJ2-3, the complete variable domain is SQTIHQWPATLVQPVGSPLSLECTVEGTSNPNLYWYRQAAGRGLQLLFYSVGIGQISSEVPQNLSASRPQDRQFILSSKKLLLSDSGFYLCAWDGTGRTDTQYFGPGTRLTVL.

This chain uses TRBV4-2 with TRBJ1-4; weak D call: TRBD1 (6 bases). The CDR3 has 14 residues. CDR1 is LGHNA, CDR2 YNFKEQ, per germline. Trimming shortened V by 3 bases and J by 6 bases, and 11 bases separated the two germline ends. Here the CDR3 reads CASSHLRGDEKLFF. In DNA form, the CDR3 reads TGTGCCAGCAGCCACCTCAGGGGTGATGAAAAACTGTTTTTT.

A few counts support this clone. This chain uses TRBV28 with TRBJ2-7, with D tentatively TRBD1 (6 bases). Germline-derived CDR1 and CDR2 are MDHEN and SYDVKM. CDR3 length equals 14 residues. The V end lost 7 bases, the J end lost 2 bases, and 15 bases lay between the germline ends. The CDR3 spells CASIPPGHPYEQYF. The CDR3, as DNA: TGTGCCAGCATTCCTCCGGGACACCCCTACGAGCAGTACTTC.